The 5 T cell receptor beta chains below were found in one sample sequenced in a study of beta chain features in type 1 diabetes (dated by TCRdb to about 2018). To prepare the library, the immunoSEQ multiplex PCR assay was applied. The High Capacity cDNA Reverse Transcription Kit was used to reverse transcribe all of the isolated RNA, meaning that expressed TCRB transcripts were what got sequenced. The table comes from immuneACCESS by way of TCRdb, which keeps in-frame sequences with V and J called. Part of the clones is missing from these tables; in studies checked, under half for an unresolved V gene and the rest for unknown reasons. The sample table records 350,000 or so clones; 20% of these occur just once. The ten most abundant clones make up approximately 0.041% of the sample. The sequenced sample was naive CD4+ T cells from blood. This specimen's cell subset or site label, interpreted: true naive CD4+ T cells. Receptors originate from a woman between 18 and 29 years old in good health.

This chain uses TRBV7-9 with TRBJ1-1, with 7 bases that match TRBD1. The V and J ends lost 5 bases and 2 bases, in that order; junction bases with no gene match: 8. CDR3 size: 15 residues. Germline V CDR1 and CDR2: SEHNR, FQNEAQ (reference sequence). The CDR3 coding sequence is TGTGCCAGCAGCCCCTGGACAGGTTCTAACACTGAAGCTTTCTTT. Its translation is CASSPWTGSNTEAFF.

The V gene is TRBV27, the J gene TRBJ2-1, with D uncertain. This CDR3 spans 13 amino acids. Germline CDR1 reads MNHEY; CDR2 reads SMNVEV (reference sequence). Trimming stripped 2 bases from V and 6 bases from J, with 8 bases between. CDR3 DNA: TGTGCCAGCAGTTTAATCCCGGGCAATGAGCAGTTCTTC. Translation: CASSLIPGNEQFF.

The chain carries TRBV30 and TRBJ1-1, with 9 bases fitting TRBD1. The germline V gene encodes CDR1 GTSNPN and CDR2 SVGIG (reference sequence). The CDR3 extends over 13 amino acids. Trimming removed 8 bases from V and 5 bases from J; junction bases left unmatched: 9. The CDR3 loop reads CAGRGQGRTEAFF. The DNA for the CDR3 is TGTGCCGGGCGGGGACAGGGTAGAACTGAAGCTTTCTTT.

The V call is TRBV15, the J call TRBJ2-1; D may be TRBD1 (5 bases). Germline CDR1 reads LNHNV; CDR2 reads YYDKDF (reference sequence). V lost 1 base, J lost 0 bases, and 10 bases lay in between. The CDR3 is 16 residues long. The CDR3 loop is CATSRGRDSSYNEQFF. CDR3 coding DNA: TGTGCCACCAGCAGAGGCAGGGATAGCTCCTACAATGAGCAGTTCTTC. The full variable domain, with the rest looked up from reference TRBV15 and TRBJ2-1, is DAMVIQNPRYQVTQFGKPVTLSCSQTLNHNVMYWYQQKSSQAPKLLFHYYDKDFNNEADTPDNFQSRRPNTSFCFLDIRSPGLGDTAMYLCATSRGRDSSYNEQFFGPGTRLTVL.

The chain carries TRBV27 and TRBJ2-7; D unresolved. The V end lost 8 bases, the J end lost 2 bases, and 4 bases lay between the germline ends. Looked up from germline, CDR1 is MNHEY and CDR2 is SMNVEV (reference sequence). This CDR3 spans 10 amino acids. The CDR3 loop is CASGPYEQYF. The DNA of the CDR3 is TGTGCCAGCGGGCCCTACGAGCAGTACTTC.